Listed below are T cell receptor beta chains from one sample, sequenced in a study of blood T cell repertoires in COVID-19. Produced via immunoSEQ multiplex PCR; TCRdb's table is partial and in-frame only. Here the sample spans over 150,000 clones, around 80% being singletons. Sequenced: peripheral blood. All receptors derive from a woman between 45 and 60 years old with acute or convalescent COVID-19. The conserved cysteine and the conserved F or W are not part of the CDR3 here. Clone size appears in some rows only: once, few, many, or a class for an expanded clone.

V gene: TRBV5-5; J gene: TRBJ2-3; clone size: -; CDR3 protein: ASSADRGVRTDTQY
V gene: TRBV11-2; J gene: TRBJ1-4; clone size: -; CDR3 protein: ASSGDRVEKLF
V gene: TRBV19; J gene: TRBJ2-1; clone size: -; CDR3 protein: ASSLVNNEQF
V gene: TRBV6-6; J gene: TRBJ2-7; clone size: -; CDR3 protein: ASSYSAGGAYEQY
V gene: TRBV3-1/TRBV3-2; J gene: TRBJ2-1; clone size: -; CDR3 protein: ASSQDLRTGGENEQF
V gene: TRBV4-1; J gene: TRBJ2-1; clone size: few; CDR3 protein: ASSQDLTSGRPNEQF
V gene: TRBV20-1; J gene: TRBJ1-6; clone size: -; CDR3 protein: SASPGGGRSPLH
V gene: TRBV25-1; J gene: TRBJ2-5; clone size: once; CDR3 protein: ASSTIGTVQETQY
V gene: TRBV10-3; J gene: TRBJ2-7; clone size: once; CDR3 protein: AISIPGSGGEQY
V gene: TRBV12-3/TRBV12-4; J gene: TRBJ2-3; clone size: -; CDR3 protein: ASSLSTGETQY
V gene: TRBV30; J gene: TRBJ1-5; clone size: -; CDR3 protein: AWRSNGASNQPQH
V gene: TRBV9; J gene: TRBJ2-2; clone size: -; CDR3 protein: ASSFATGQGITGELF
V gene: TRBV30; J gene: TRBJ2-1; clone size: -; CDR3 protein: AWSRGTGRF
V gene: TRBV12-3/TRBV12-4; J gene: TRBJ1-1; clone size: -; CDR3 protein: ASSFSGVPEAF
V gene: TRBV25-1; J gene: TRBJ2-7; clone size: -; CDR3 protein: ASSDPIREQY
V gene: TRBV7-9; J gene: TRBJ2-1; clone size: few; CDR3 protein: ASSRRTSGRNEQF
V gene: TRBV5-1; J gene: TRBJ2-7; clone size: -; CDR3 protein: ASSLDSGYYEQY
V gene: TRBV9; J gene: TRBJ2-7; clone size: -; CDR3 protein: ASSEGAGPNYEQY
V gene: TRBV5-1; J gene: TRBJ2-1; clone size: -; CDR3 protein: ASSQTSSYNEQF
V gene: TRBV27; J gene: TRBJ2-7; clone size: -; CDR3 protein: ASRRLTRGQYEQY
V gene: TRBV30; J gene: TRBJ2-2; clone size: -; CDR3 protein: AWNRENTGELF
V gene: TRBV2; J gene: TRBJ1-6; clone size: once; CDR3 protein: ASSGDRGSYNSPLH
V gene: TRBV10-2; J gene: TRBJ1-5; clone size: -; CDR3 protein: ASSVRGTGNQPQH
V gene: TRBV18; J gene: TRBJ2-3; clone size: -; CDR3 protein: ASSLSQGTTDTQY
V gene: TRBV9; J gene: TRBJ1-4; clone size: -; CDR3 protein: ASSVGQNNEKLF
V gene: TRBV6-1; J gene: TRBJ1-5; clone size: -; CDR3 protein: ASSESGGAQPQH
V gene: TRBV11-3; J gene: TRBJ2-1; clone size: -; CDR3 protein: ASSPRQGLYNEQF
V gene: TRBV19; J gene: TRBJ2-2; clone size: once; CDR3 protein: ASSILAGGPGTGELF
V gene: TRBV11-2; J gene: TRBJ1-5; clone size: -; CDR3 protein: ASSLTGTQSNQPQH
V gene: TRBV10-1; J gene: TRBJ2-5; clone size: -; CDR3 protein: ASAAGPAETQY
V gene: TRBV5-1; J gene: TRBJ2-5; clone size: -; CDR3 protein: ASSLGTSGRAETQY
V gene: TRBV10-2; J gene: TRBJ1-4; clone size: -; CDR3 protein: ASSERGNGEKLF
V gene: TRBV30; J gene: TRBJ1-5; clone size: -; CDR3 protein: AWSDSQDQPQH
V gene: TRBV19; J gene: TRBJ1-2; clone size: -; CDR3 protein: ASSIPPGNYGYT
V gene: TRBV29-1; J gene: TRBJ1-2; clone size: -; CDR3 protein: SVEAYHDSPNYGYT
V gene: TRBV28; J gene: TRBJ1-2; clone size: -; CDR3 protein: ASTRGEGQGTKGYT
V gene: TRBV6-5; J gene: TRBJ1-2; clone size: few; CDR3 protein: ASSPGQGANYGYT
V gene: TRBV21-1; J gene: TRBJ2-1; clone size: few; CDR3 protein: ASSSKSGLAGYNEQF
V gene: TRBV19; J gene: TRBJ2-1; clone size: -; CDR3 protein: ASSPPNSGREF
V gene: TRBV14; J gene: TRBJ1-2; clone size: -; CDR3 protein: ASSQNRDYGYT
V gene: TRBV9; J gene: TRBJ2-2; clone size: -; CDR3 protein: ASSAGLPNTGELF
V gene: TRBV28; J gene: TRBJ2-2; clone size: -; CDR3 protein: ASSLVSGGGTGELF
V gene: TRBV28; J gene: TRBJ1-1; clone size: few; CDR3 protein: ASSPTQVWVSTEAF